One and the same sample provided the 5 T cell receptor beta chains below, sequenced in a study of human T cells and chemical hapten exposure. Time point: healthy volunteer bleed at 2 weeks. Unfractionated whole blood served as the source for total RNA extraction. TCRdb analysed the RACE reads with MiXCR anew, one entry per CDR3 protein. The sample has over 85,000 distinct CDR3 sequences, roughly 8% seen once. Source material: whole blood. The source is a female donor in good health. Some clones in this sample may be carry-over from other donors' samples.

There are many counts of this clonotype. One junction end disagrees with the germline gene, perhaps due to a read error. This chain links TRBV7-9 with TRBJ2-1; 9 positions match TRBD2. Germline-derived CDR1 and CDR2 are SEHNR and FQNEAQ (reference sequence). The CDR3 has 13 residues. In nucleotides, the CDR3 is TGTGCCAGCAGCGTAGCGGGAGCGGGCGAGCAGTTCTTC. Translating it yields CASSVAGAGEQFF.

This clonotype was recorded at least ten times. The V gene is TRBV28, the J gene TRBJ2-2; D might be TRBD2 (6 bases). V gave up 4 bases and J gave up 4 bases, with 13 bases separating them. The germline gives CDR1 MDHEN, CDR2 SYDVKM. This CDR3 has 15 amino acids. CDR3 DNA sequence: TGTGCCAGCAGTTCTCGACTAGAAGGCACCGGGGAGCTGTTTTTT. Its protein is CASSSRLEGTGELFF.

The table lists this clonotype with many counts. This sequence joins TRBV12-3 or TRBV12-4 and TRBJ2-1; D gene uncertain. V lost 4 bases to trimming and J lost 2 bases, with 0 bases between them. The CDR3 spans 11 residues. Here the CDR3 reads CASSSYNEQFF. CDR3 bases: TGTGCCAGCAGTTCCTACAATGAGCAGTTCTTC.

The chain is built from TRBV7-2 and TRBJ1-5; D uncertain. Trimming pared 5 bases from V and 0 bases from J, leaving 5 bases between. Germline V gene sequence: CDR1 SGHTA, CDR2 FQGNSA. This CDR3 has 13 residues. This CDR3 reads CASSPGSNQPQHF. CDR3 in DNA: TGTGCCAGCAGCCCGGGTAGCAATCAGCCCCAGCATTTT.

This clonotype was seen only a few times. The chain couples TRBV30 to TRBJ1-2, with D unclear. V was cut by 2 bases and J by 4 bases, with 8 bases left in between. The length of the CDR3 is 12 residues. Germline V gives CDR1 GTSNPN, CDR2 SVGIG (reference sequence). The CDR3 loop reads CAWSPELYGYTF. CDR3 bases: TGTGCCTGGAGTCCCGAACTCTATGGCTACACCTTC.